This is a list of T cell receptor beta chains from one sample in a study of cytotoxic CD8 clonotypes in ibrutinib-treated CLL. Sequencing was performed with immunoSEQ multiplex PCR; in TCRdb, only in-frame clones are kept and a portion is missing. The data show just over 200,000 clones, more than 70% seen once. The sample in question was PBMCs, obtained after 12 months of ibrutinib treatment. These receptors were collected from a human donor with chronic lymphocytic leukemia. The CDR3 runs from the conserved cysteine through the conserved F or W. A D gene is named only where the DNA matches it firmly. Rows give clone size only sometimes, using once, few, many, or a class for an expanded clone.

J,V,size,D,CDR3,DNA
TRBJ1-5,TRBV5-8,few,-,CASSFRVGQPQHF,TGTGCCAGCAGCTTCAGGGTCGGGCAGCCCCAGCATTTT
TRBJ2-3,TRBV29-1,-,-,CSVGWGDTQYF,TGCAGCGTTGGTTGGGGAGATACGCAGTATTTT
TRBJ2-7,TRBV5-1,-,-,CASSLMPGGSSYEQYF,TGCGCCAGCAGCTTAATGCCGGGGGGCAGCTCCTACGAGCAGTACTTC
TRBJ2-1,TRBV6-1,-,TRBD2,CASTLSGPLDNEQFF,TGTGCCAGCACTCTTAGCGGGCCTCTCGACAATGAGCAGTTCTTC
TRBJ2-3,TRBV2,-,TRBD2,CASLGLAVTDTQYF,TGTGCCAGCTTAGGACTAGCGGTGACAGATACGCAGTATTTT
TRBJ1-2,TRBV6-4,-,TRBD1,CASSDQTGVNYGYTF,TGTGCCAGCAGTGACCAGACAGGGGTTAACTATGGCTACACCTTC
TRBJ1-2,TRBV5-1,few,-,CASSQNYGYTF,TGCGCCAGCAGCCAAAACTATGGCTACACCTTC
TRBJ1-2,TRBV4-1,-,TRBD1,CASSPGQGIHYGYTF,TGCGCCAGCAGCCCCGGACAGGGGATTCACTATGGCTACACCTTC
TRBJ2-3,TRBV5-1,once,TRBD1,CASSPGQTSTDTQYF,TGCGCCAGCAGCCCGGGACAGACTAGCACAGATACGCAGTATTTT
TRBJ1-5,TRBV5-1,few,TRBD1,CASSLEGTGDQPQHF,TGCGCCAGCAGCTTGGAAGGGACAGGGGACCAGCCCCAGCATTTT
TRBJ2-5,TRBV5-4,-,-,CASSLAFAQETQYF,TGTGCCAGCAGCTTGGCCTTTGCCCAAGAGACCCAGTACTTC
TRBJ2-7,TRBV11-2,-,-,CASSLDYSEQYF,TGTGCCAGCAGCTTAGACTACAGCGAGCAGTACTTC
TRBJ2-7,TRBV4-2,few,-,CASSQVASTSYEQYF,TGTGCCAGCAGCCAAGTGGCTAGTACTTCCTACGAGCAGTACTTC
TRBJ1-2,TRBV4-2,-,TRBD1,CASSQEGWDRVAGYTF,TGTGCCAGCAGCCAAGAGGGATGGGACAGGGTGGCTGGCTACACCTTC
TRBJ2-1,TRBV21-1,-,-,CASSIAGGRFF,TGTGCCAGCAGCATAGCGGGAGGACGATTCTTC
TRBJ1-1,TRBV18,few,TRBD1,CASSGTGVNTEAFF,TGTGCCAGCTCCGGGACAGGGGTGAACACTGAAGCTTTCTTT
TRBJ1-4,TRBV19,-,-,CASSGQYEKLFF,TGTGCCAGTAGTGGACAGTATGAAAAACTGTTTTTT
TRBJ1-4,TRBV6-1,-,-,CASSGSVHTRGNNEKLFF,TGTGCCAGCAGTGGATCGGTCCACACCCGGGGGAATAATGAAAAACTGTTTTTT
TRBJ2-3,TRBV2,once,-,CASSEPGHITDTQYF,TGTGCCAGCAGTGAGCCGGGACACATCACAGATACGCAGTATTTT
TRBJ2-3,TRBV5-6,-,-,CASSRMAGLGTDTQYF,TGTGCCAGCAGCCGGATGGCAGGTTTAGGCACAGATACGCAGTATTTT
TRBJ1-6,TRBV2,-,-,CASRRGAERPLHF,TGTGCCAGCAGGAGGGGGGCGGAGAGACCCCTCCACTTT
TRBJ2-5,TRBV6-1,-,TRBD2,CASSEGLAGGGTQYF,TGTGCCAGCAGTGAAGGTCTAGCGGGAGGGGGGACCCAGTACTTC
TRBJ1-4,TRBV5-1,-,TRBD1,CASREGQGDEKLFF,TGCGCCAGCAGAGAGGGACAGGGGGATGAAAAACTGTTTTTT
TRBJ2-7,TRBV28,few,-,CASSSPYREQYF,TGTGCCAGCAGTTCCCCCTACCGCGAGCAGTACTTC
TRBJ2-3,TRBV19,-,TRBD1,CASMWRQGFTDTQYF,TGTGCCAGTATGTGGAGACAGGGGTTCACAGATACGCAGTATTTT
TRBJ2-3,TRBV7-3,-,TRBD2,CASSPLDGTSGGRPDTQYF,TGTGCCAGCAGCCCACTCGACGGGACTAGCGGAGGCCGCCCAGATACGCAGTATTTT
TRBJ2-1,TRBV2,once,-,CASSERVSYNEQFF,TGTGCCAGCAGTGAACGGGTCTCCTACAATGAGCAGTTCTTC
TRBJ2-2,TRBV14,-,TRBD2,CASSQSLGLAEHTGELFF,TGTGCCAGCAGCCAAAGCTTGGGACTAGCGGAGCACACCGGGGAGCTGTTTTTT
TRBJ1-2,TRBV2,-,TRBD1,CASSTGGGYTF,TGTGCCAGCTCGACAGGGGGTGGCTACACCTTC
TRBJ1-2,TRBV6-6,-,-,CASSYSGEDYGYTF,TGTGCCAGCAGTTACTCGGGTGAAGACTATGGCTACACCTTC
TRBJ1-4,TRBV6-5,-,-,CASRRTATNEKLFF,TGTGCCAGCAGGAGGACAGCAACTAATGAAAAACTGTTTTTT
TRBJ1-6,TRBV5-1,-,TRBD1,CASSLLDRGINSPLHF,TGCGCCAGCAGCTTGCTGGACAGGGGGATTAATTCACCCCTCCACTTT
TRBJ2-3,TRBV5-4,-,-,CAAGEPDTQYF,TGTGCCGCCGGGGAGCCAGATACGCAGTATTTT
TRBJ1-4,TRBV7-2,once,-,CASRLEVREKLFF,TGTGCCAGCCGACTTGAGGTGCGGGAAAAACTGTTTTTT
TRBJ1-2,TRBV4-1,-,TRBD1,CASTHLPGQGAKDLYGYTF,TGCGCCAGCACCCACCTCCCGGGACAGGGGGCGAAGGATTTATATGGCTACACCTTC
TRBJ1-1,TRBV4-2,-,-,CASSQDPTAGAEAFF,TGTGCCAGCAGCCAAGATCCGACAGCCGGGGCTGAAGCTTTCTTT
TRBJ2-1,TRBV11-3,-,TRBD1,CASSTAGGNEQFF,TGTGCCAGCAGCACCGCAGGGGGCAATGAGCAGTTCTTC
TRBJ1-4,TRBV6-1,-,-,CASSDLGGSGEKLFF,TGTGCCAGCAGTGACCTGGGCGGTAGTGGTGAAAAACTGTTTTTT
TRBJ2-2,TRBV10-1,once,TRBD1,CASSGQGTGGITGELFF,TGCGCCAGCAGTGGACAAGGGACAGGGGGTATCACCGGGGAGCTGTTTTTT
TRBJ1-2,TRBV14,-,-,CASSAGWTYGYTF,TGTGCCAGCAGCGCCGGATGGACCTATGGCTACACCTTC
TRBJ2-1,TRBV7-2,-,TRBD1,CASSLAGTGTYNEQFF,TGTGCCAGCAGCTTAGCCGGGACAGGGACTTACAATGAGCAGTTCTTC
TRBJ1-4,TRBV28,-,TRBD1,CASSLGGQGNEKLFF,TGTGCCAGCAGTTTAGGGGGACAGGGAAATGAAAAACTGTTTTTT
TRBJ2-3,TRBV11-2,-,TRBD1,CASSAGTGATDTQYF,TGTGCCAGCAGCGCCGGGACAGGCGCAACAGATACGCAGTATTTT
TRBJ2-1,TRBV5-4,-,-,CASSLGGKVILNEQFF,TGTGCCAGCAGCTTGGGAGGGAAAGTAATTCTCAATGAGCAGTTCTTC
TRBJ2-5,TRBV14,once,-,CASSQGIFEQTQYF,TGTGCCAGCAGCCAAGGCATCTTTGAACAGACCCAGTACTTC
TRBJ2-7,TRBV27,-,-,CASSHQVTYEQYF,TGTGCCAGCAGTCATCAGGTCACCTACGAGCAGTACTTC
TRBJ2-1,TRBV5-6,-,-,CASFKDGAYNEQFF,TGTGCCAGCTTTAAGGACGGAGCTTACAATGAGCAGTTCTTC
TRBJ2-1,TRBV28,-,-,CASSSRVRFF,TGTGCCAGCAGTTCCCGAGTTCGGTTCTTC
TRBJ1-3,TRBV6-1,-,-,CASSTSRRGNTIYF,TGTGCCAGCAGTACCTCCAGGCGTGGAAACACCATATATTTT
TRBJ2-1,TRBV7-6,few,-,CASSSINEQFF,TGTGCCAGCAGCTCTATCAATGAGCAGTTCTTC
TRBJ2-2,TRBV4-1,-,-,CATGLFGNTGELFF,TGCGCCACCGGACTATTCGGGAACACCGGGGAGCTGTTTTTT
TRBJ2-1,TRBV9,-,TRBD2,CASSVSGDEYNEQFF,TGTGCCAGCAGCGTTAGCGGGGACGAATACAATGAGCAGTTCTTC
TRBJ2-5,TRBV7-7,once,-,CASSLAGETQYF,TGTGCTAGCAGCTTAGCCGGAGAGACCCAGTACTTC
TRBJ2-6,TRBV19,-,-,CASRRAWGGPGANVLTF,TGTGCCAGTAGACGAGCCTGGGGGGGCCCTGGGGCCAACGTCCTGACTTTC
TRBJ1-2,TRBV5-1,-,-,CASSLQGSGYTF,TGCGCCAGCAGCTTGCAGGGGTCTGGCTACACCTTC
TRBJ2-7,TRBV5-4,once,-,CASSLGLETYEQYF,TGTGCCAGCAGCTTGGGTCTCGAGACCTACGAGCAGTACTTC
TRBJ1-1,TRBV25-1,-,-,CASSEYRGTTEAFF,TGTGCCAGCAGTGAATATAGGGGCACAACTGAAGCTTTCTTT
TRBJ2-7,TRBV11-2,-,TRBD1,CASSHGTVYEQYF,TGTGCCAGCAGCCACGGGACAGTCTACGAGCAGTACTTC
TRBJ2-2,TRBV6-5,-,-,CASSYRATGELFF,TGTGCCAGCAGTTACCGAGCAACCGGGGAGCTGTTTTTT